The 29 T cell receptor beta chains presented below share a single source sample, sequenced in a study of control samples from healthy donors and cancer patients. TCRdb's table, derived via immunoSEQ multiplex PCR, lists solely in-frame clones and lacks some. The sample has some 200,000 clones; 91% are singletons. Sequencing was done on a sample of blood. The receptors derive from a woman between 25 and 40 years old in good health.

V is TRBV15 and J is TRBJ1-2; D is ambiguous. V was pared by 0 bases and J by 0 bases, with 2 bases between. The CDR3 has 13 residues. The germline CDR1 and CDR2 sequences are LNHNV and YYDKDF (reference sequence). CDR3 sequence: CATSRDSNYGYTF. The CDR3 DNA sequence: TGTGCCACCAGCAGAGATTCTAACTATGGCTACACCTTC.

V gene TRBV5-4 combines with J gene TRBJ2-2; 7 nucleotides agree with TRBD1. The V and J ends lost 1 base and 6 bases, in that order; junction bases with no gene match: 3. CDR1 SGHNT and CDR2 YYREEE come from the germline V gene (reference sequence). CDR3 length: 14 residues. CDR3 region: CASSLKQGAGELFF. The CDR3 coding sequence is TGTGCCAGCAGCTTGAAGCAGGGGGCCGGGGAGCTGTTTTTT.

The chain has TRBV7-2 and TRBJ2-7; the match to TRBD1 covers 10 bases. Trimming cost V 0 bases and J 3 bases; bases outside gene matches: 2. The CDR3 is made up of 15 amino acids. Germline-derived CDR1 and CDR2 are SGHTA and FQGNSA. The CDR3 region is CASSLAGQGLYEQYF. For the CDR3, the DNA is TGTGCCAGCAGCTTAGCGGGACAGGGGCTCTACGAGCAGTACTTC.

This chain links TRBV6-1 with TRBJ2-6; the D is unclear. With 1 base removed from V and 4 bases from J, the gap between germline ends came to 8 bases. This CDR3 region has 15 residues. Per germline, CDR1 MNHNS and CDR2 SASEGT. The CDR3 coding sequence is TGTGCCAGCAGTGAAGAAGTAACCGGGGCCAACGTCCTGACTTTC. This sequence encodes CASSEEVTGANVLTF.

J is TRBJ2-2 and V is TRBV11-3; D might be TRBD1 (6 bases). The CDR3 consists of 15 residues. CDR1 is SGHNT, CDR2 YENEEA, per germline. Trimming took off 6 bases at V and 3 bases at J, with 14 bases between the two ends. CDR3 in amino acids: CASRSGTIHTGELFF. CDR3 bases: TGTGCCAGCAGATCCGGGACAATCCACACCGGGGAGCTGTTTTTT.

The chain carries TRBV25-1 and TRBJ1-6; D is undetermined. From germline, CDR1 is MGHDK and CDR2 SYGVNS. This CDR3 has 13 amino acids. Trimming cost V 4 bases and J 4 bases, with 5 bases left between them. The CDR3: CASSARYNSPLHF. The CDR3 DNA follows: TGTGCCAGCAGTGCCCGGTATAATTCACCCCTCCACTTT.

The genes are TRBV12-5 and TRBJ2-2; D is possibly TRBD2 (6 bases). The CDR3 is 16 amino acids. CDR1 is LGHNT and CDR2 is FRNRAP in the germline V gene. Trimming took 0 bases from V and 0 from J, leaving 8 bases between them. The CDR3 DNA reads TGTGCTAGTGGTTTGGTACTAGCACCGAACACCGGGGAGCTGTTTTTT. Translating gives CASGLVLAPNTGELFF.

V usage is TRBV18 and J usage is TRBJ2-1; 13 bases agree with TRBD2. This CDR3 contains 16 residues. The germline V gene encodes CDR1 KGHSH and CDR2 LQKENI. The J segment lost 4 bases and the V segment lost 5 bases, leaving 5 bases of the junction unmatched. The CDR3 sequence: CASSTETSGGYNEQFF. The CDR3 DNA sequence: TGTGCCAGCTCAACCGAGACTAGCGGGGGGTACAATGAGCAGTTCTTC.

The chain has TRBV5-1 and TRBJ1-4; a possible D gene is TRBD1 (6 bases). Germline assignment: CDR1 SGHRS and CDR2 YFSETQ. V was cut by 0 bases and J by 0 bases, with 6 bases left in between. This CDR3 has 15 amino acids. CDR3 protein: CASSLGTATNEKLFF. CDR3 nucleotides: TGCGCCAGCAGCTTGGGGACAGCAACTAATGAAAAACTGTTTTTT.

The rearrangement links TRBV7-8 to TRBJ2-3, with D possibly being TRBD1 or TRBD2 (6 bases each). Germline CDR1 reads SGHVS; CDR2 reads FQNEAQ. Trimming shortened V by 1 base and J by 6 bases, and 14 bases separated the two germline ends. The CDR3 covers 15 residues. CDR3 DNA sequence: TGTGCCAGCAGCTTAGGCTCTAGAGGGGGGGATACGCAGTATTTT. This translates into CASSLGSRGGDTQYF.

The genes are TRBV29-1 and TRBJ1-1, with 12 bases fitting TRBD1. Unmatched junction bases numbered 11, after V lost 8 bases and J lost 4 bases. The CDR3 is 15 amino acids. CDR1 and CDR2 (germline): SQVTM, ANQGSEA. CDR3 loop: CSPSRDRGPGTEAFF. The CDR3 region has the DNA TGCAGCCCGAGCCGGGACAGGGGGCCGGGCACTGAAGCTTTCTTT.

This chain links TRBV30 with TRBJ2-1, with 7 bases identical to TRBD2. V lost 3 bases and J lost 5; bases outside the gene matches: 4. The CDR3 runs 13 residues. CDR1 GTSNPN and CDR2 SVGIG come from the germline V gene (reference sequence). DNA of the CDR3: TGTGCCTGGAGGGCTAGCGGCGACAATGAGCAGTTCTTC. Its protein product is CAWRASGDNEQFF.

V is TRBV10-2 and J is TRBJ2-7; D is perhaps TRBD2 (5 bases). Germline V CDR1 and CDR2: WSHSY, SAAADI. This CDR3 is 14 amino acids long. The V and J ends lost 7 bases and 0 bases respectively, with 13 bases between them. CDR3 protein: CASKIGLTSYEQYF. DNA for the CDR3: TGCGCCAGCAAAATAGGACTCACCTCCTACGAGCAGTACTTC.

CDR3 residues: CASSDRGGIAGNTQYF. The CDR3 bases are TGTGCCAGCAGTGACAGGGGCGGGATAGCGGGAAATACGCAGTATTTT. V and J are TRBV27 and TRBJ2-3; D could derive from TRBD1 or TRBD2 (8 bases each). Trimming left V 5 bases short and J 7 bases short, with 22 bases between. The CDR3 has 16 residues. Germline V gene lookup returns CDR1 MNHEY and CDR2 SMNVEV (reference sequence).

The chain couples TRBV7-9 to TRBJ1-6, with 7 bases fitting TRBD1. With 1 base clipped from V and 6 bases from J, the junction kept 3 bases outside the gene matches. The CDR3 totals 15 residues. The germline V gene has CDR1 SEHNR and CDR2 FQNEAQ (reference sequence). The CDR3 DNA is TGTGCCAGCAGCTTAGGGGACAGAGGTAATTCACCCCTCCACTTT. Translating it yields CASSLGDRGNSPLHF. The variable domain in full, completed from reference TRBV7-9 and TRBJ1-6, reads DTGVSQNPRHKITKRGQNVTFRCDPISEHNRLYWYRQTLGQGPEFLTYFQNEAQLEKSRLLSDRFSAERPKGSFSTLEIQRTEQGDSAMYLCASSLGDRGNSPLHFGNGTRLTVT.

The chain is built from TRBV7-2 and TRBJ2-1; the match to TRBD2 covers 7 bases. This CDR3 is built from 16 residues. With 0 bases clipped from V and 1 base from J, the junction kept 3 bases outside the gene matches. Germline V gene data show CDR1 as SGHTA and CDR2 as FQGNSA. The CDR3: CASSLAGGYSYNEQFF. CDR3 sequence (DNA): TGTGCCAGCAGCTTAGCGGGGGGGTATTCCTACAATGAGCAGTTCTTC.

V is TRBV6-5 and J is TRBJ2-3, with 11 bases fitting TRBD1. The germline gives CDR1 MNHEY, CDR2 SVGAGI. The CDR3 runs to 14 residues. After removal of 6 bases from V and 1 base from J, the junction contained 0 bases not matched to a gene. As DNA, the CDR3 is TGTGCCAGCAGGGACAGGGGGCGCACAGATACGCAGTATTTT. It specifies CASRDRGRTDTQYF.

Of note for this clone: The sample carries other DNA sequences with the same CDR3. The chain uses TRBV6-4 and TRBJ2-1; TRBD2 aligns across 14 bases. The CDR3 covers 16 residues. CDR1 MRHNA and CDR2 SNTAGT come from the germline V gene. The V and J ends lost 6 bases and 1 base, in that order; junction bases with no gene match: 2. The CDR3 DNA reads TGTGCCAGCAGCGGACTAGCGGGGGGTTCCTACAATGAGCAGTTCTTC. It codes for CASSGLAGGSYNEQFF.

The chain recombines TRBV5-6 with TRBJ2-6, with a possible D match to TRBD1 (6 bases). Looked up from germline, CDR1 is SGHDT and CDR2 is YYEEEE. The CDR3 is made up of 17 amino acids. With 4 bases removed from V and 1 base from J, the gap between germline ends came to 15 bases. The CDR3 DNA reads as TGTGCCAGCAGCCTCCCAGGGGCCCTTTCTGGGGCCAACGTCCTGACTTTC. It yields the protein CASSLPGALSGANVLTF.

The chain couples TRBV12-3 or TRBV12-4 to TRBJ1-6; no definite D call. V was clipped by 1 base and J by 9 bases, with 7 bases between them. The CDR3 runs 13 residues. The CDR3 DNA reads as TGTGCCAGCAGTTTAGAACACCGTTCACCCCTCCACTTT. Translation gives CASSLEHRSPLHF.

A remark on this clone: Other DNA sequences of this sample code for an identical CDR3. The chain uses TRBV27 and TRBJ2-5, with TRBD2 matching 7 bases. Germline V gene data show CDR1 as MNHEY and CDR2 as SMNVEV (reference sequence). V trimming: 1 base; J trimming: 5 bases; junction bases outside the gene matches: 1. There are 13 residues in the CDR3. CDR3 DNA sequence: TGTGCCAGCAGTTTATGGGGAGGGGAGACCCAGTACTTC. Amino acids: CASSLWGGETQYF.

The rearrangement joins TRBV2 to TRBJ1-5; 9 bases line up with TRBD1. This CDR3 is built from 14 residues. CDR1 SNHLY and CDR2 FYNNEI come from the germline V gene. J was trimmed by 6 bases and V by 5 bases; bases with no gene match: 5. The CDR3 loop reads CASSTTGGFQPQHF. CDR3 sequence (DNA): TGTGCCAGCAGTACGACAGGGGGTTTTCAGCCCCAGCATTTT.

The V gene is TRBV5-5, the J gene TRBJ1-3, with D hard to call. The germline V gene has CDR1 SGHKS and CDR2 YYEKEE (reference sequence). This CDR3 has 15 residues. The ends were cut back, 3 bases at V and 2 bases at J, with 12 bases in the middle. The CDR3 region is CASSSLRVPGNTIYF. Here the CDR3 DNA reads TGTGCCAGCAGCTCCCTCCGGGTTCCTGGAAACACCATATATTTT.

The chain has TRBV2 and TRBJ1-1; tentatively, D is TRBD1 (5 bases). The ends were cut back, 3 bases at V and 1 base at J, with 9 bases in the middle. The germline gives CDR1 SNHLY, CDR2 FYNNEI. The CDR3 spans 14 residues. In DNA, the CDR3 is TGTGCCAGCAGTGATCTGGGGGGGAACACTGAAGCTTTCTTT. Translating gives CASSDLGGNTEAFF.

V usage is TRBV4-2 and J usage is TRBJ2-7; 7 bases agree with TRBD2. Looked up from germline, CDR1 is LGHNA and CDR2 is YNFKEQ. The CDR3 runs 15 residues. The trim removed 0 bases at V and 2 bases at J, leaving 4 bases unmatched. The CDR3 spells CASSQDSGAAYEQYF. As DNA, the CDR3 is TGTGCCAGCAGCCAAGACAGCGGGGCCGCCTACGAGCAGTACTTC.

The J gene is TRBJ2-5, the V gene TRBV4-2; D is perhaps TRBD2 (5 bases). The V end was cut by 1 base, the J end by 0 bases, with 9 bases between. This CDR3 has 15 amino acids. The germline CDR1 and CDR2 sequences are LGHNA and YNFKEQ. The CDR3 DNA reads TGTGCCAGCAGCCAAGGTCGGGGAGACCAAGAGACCCAGTACTTC. It encodes CASSQGRGDQETQYF.

CDR3 in amino acids: CASSYSQGEKLFF. Written as DNA, the CDR3 is TGTGCCAGCAGCTATTCACAAGGCGAAAAACTGTTTTTT. This chain joins TRBV11-2 and TRBJ1-4; no clear D gene. The CDR3 consists of 13 residues. The germline V gene encodes CDR1 SGHAT and CDR2 FQNNGV. Trimming pared 4 bases from V and 8 bases from J, leaving 11 bases between.

For this clone: Distinct nucleotide sequences in the sample also encode this CDR3. V usage is TRBV2 and J usage is TRBJ1-2; TRBD1 agrees at 10 bases. CDR3 length: 13 amino acids. Unmatched junction bases numbered 3, after V lost 7 bases and J lost 4 bases. Germline loops: CDR1 SNHLY, CDR2 FYNNEI. As DNA, the CDR3 is TGTGCCAGCACCTGGACAGGGGGCTATGGCTACACCTTC. Protein product: CASTWTGGYGYTF.

The chain joins TRBV24-1 to TRBJ2-5; 7 bases are shared with TRBD1. This CDR3 region has 15 residues. The J segment lost 4 bases and the V segment lost 2 bases, leaving 6 bases of the junction unmatched. CDR1 and CDR2 from the germline V gene are KGHDR and SFDVKD. CDR3 nucleotide sequence: TGTGCCACCAGTGATTCCCGACGACAGGGAGAGACCCAGTACTTC. Residues: CATSDSRRQGETQYF.